These 17 T cell receptor beta chains originate from one sample sequenced in a study of blood T cell repertoires in COVID-19. Profiling relied on immunoSEQ multiplex PCR, and the TCRdb table lists in-frame clones only, not all of them. Of around 170,000 clones listed, about 87% were seen once; the top ten hold 0.58%. Sequenced: peripheral blood. Every receptor here comes from a man between 60 and 70 years old with COVID-19, enrolled during active disease.

V and J are TRBV18 and TRBJ2-1; 8 bases fit TRBD2. The V segment lost 4 bases and the J segment 8 bases; nucleotides outside the gene matches: 10. The CDR3 is 15 amino acids. CDR1 and CDR2 (germline): KGHSH, LQKENI. The CDR3 loop reads CASSQTSGPGYEQFF. CDR3 bases: TGTGCCAGCTCACAAACTAGCGGCCCAGGCTATGAGCAGTTCTTC.

The sample holds one count of this clone. This chain uses TRBV12-5 with TRBJ2-7; 14 bases agree with TRBD2. This CDR3 spans 20 amino acids. J was trimmed by 0 bases and V by 5 bases; bases with no gene match: 15. CDR1 and CDR2 from the germline V gene are LGHNT and FRNRAP. The CDR3 loop is CASGMSRLAGGKRSSYEQYF. CDR3 coding DNA: TGTGCTAGTGGTATGTCTAGACTAGCGGGAGGGAAAAGGAGCTCCTACGAGCAGTACTTC. Variable domain in full (rest from reference TRBV12-5 and TRBJ2-7): DARVTQTPRHKVTEMGQEVTMRCQPILGHNTVFWYRQTMMQGLELLAYFRNRAPLDDSGMPKDRFSAEMPDATLATLKIQPSEPRDSAVYFCASGMSRLAGGKRSSYEQYFGPGTRLTVT.

The chain is built from TRBV19 and TRBJ2-6; D is ambiguous. Germline values: CDR1 LNHDA, CDR2 SQIVND (reference sequence). V lost 4 bases to trimming and J lost 0 bases, with 16 bases between them. The CDR3 is made up of 18 amino acids. The CDR3 bases are TGTGCCAGTAGTAGCCTGACACGAACGATCTCTGGGGCCAACGTCCTGACTTTC. Protein: CASSSLTRTISGANVLTF.

CDR3 nucleotide sequence: TGCGCCAGCAGCCAAGATCGACTGAACACCGGGGAGCTGTTTTTT. Its protein is CASSQDRLNTGELFF. The chain joins TRBV4-1 to TRBJ2-2, with D uncertain. V was cut by 0 bases and J by 1 base, with 6 bases left in between. The CDR3 consists of 15 residues. From germline, CDR1 is MGHRA and CDR2 YSYEKL.

The chain joins TRBV24-1 to TRBJ2-3; a weak D match, TRBD1 (6 bases). The V gene's germline CDR1 is KGHDR and CDR2 SFDVKD. The CDR3 has 16 amino acids. V was pared by 5 bases and J by 0 bases, with 14 bases between. The CDR3 is CATSALGAESTDTQYF. CDR3 DNA sequence: TGTGCCACCAGTGCCTTGGGGGCAGAGAGCACAGATACGCAGTATTTT.

This CDR3 is CASRGGFATNEKLFF. In DNA form, the CDR3 reads TGTGCCAGCAGGGGGGGATTTGCAACTAATGAAAAACTGTTTTTT. This chain uses TRBV6-5 with TRBJ1-4, with a weak D call TRBD1 (5 bases). The CDR3 is made up of 15 amino acids. Germline loops: CDR1 MNHEY, CDR2 SVGAGI. V gave up 6 bases and J gave up 0 bases, with 11 bases separating them.

The chain joins TRBV21-1 to TRBJ2-1; no check of the table's D call, TRBD2, against the DNA was made. TRBV21-1 is a documented pseudogene. The CDR3 is 15 residues long. This CDR3 reads CASSTDALCREEQFF. In DNA form, the CDR3 reads TGTGCCAGCAGCACCGACGCCTTATGTAGGGAGGAGCAGTTCTTC.

This clone showed up just once. The chain links TRBV20-1 to TRBJ1-5; TRBD1 aligns across 9 bases. Germline V lookup: CDR1 DFQATT, CDR2 SNEGSKA (reference sequence). The CDR3 totals 15 residues. Trimming cost V 3 bases and J 2 bases; bases outside gene matches: 5. CDR3 loop: CSASDRTGGNQPQHF. CDR3 bases: TGCAGTGCTAGTGATAGGACAGGGGGCAATCAGCCCCAGCATTTT.

The V and J genes are TRBV4-3 and TRBJ1-6; 7 bases are shared with TRBD1. The CDR3 loop spans 17 amino acids. Unmatched junction bases numbered 9, after V lost 0 bases and J lost 7 bases. CDR1 and CDR2 from the germline V gene are LGHNA and YSLEER. The CDR3 nucleotides are TGCGCCAGCAGCCAAGACCGGTCGGACAGGCTAAATTCACCCCTCCACTTT. Translated, it gives CASSQDRSDRLNSPLHF.

V and J are TRBV10-3 and TRBJ1-5; 7 nucleotides match TRBD1. The J segment lost 4 bases and the V segment lost 2 bases, leaving 8 bases of the junction unmatched. The CDR3 consists of 16 residues. Per the germline V gene, CDR1 is ENHRY and CDR2 is SYGVKD. The CDR3 DNA reads TGTGCCATCAGTGAGGCGGCAGGGGGAGATAATCAGCCCCAGCATTTT. Protein: CAISEAAGGDNQPQHF.

The chain has TRBV15 and TRBJ2-6; 10 nucleotides match TRBD1. V lost 5 bases and J lost 0; bases outside the gene matches: 7. The CDR3 is made up of 18 amino acids. CDR1 is LNHNV, CDR2 YYDKDF, per germline (reference sequence). CDR3 loop: CATSPRDRGISGANVLTF. CDR3 bases: TGTGCCACCAGCCCCCGGGACAGGGGTATCTCTGGGGCCAACGTCCTGACTTTC.

V usage is TRBV28 and J usage is TRBJ1-4, with D unclear. Between the trimmed V and J ends, which lost 5 bases and 13 bases, there was a span of 20 bases. The CDR3 sequence is 14 residues long. CDR1 is MDHEN, CDR2 SYDVKM, per germline. The CDR3: CASSPSSTGRRLFF. The CDR3, as DNA: TGTGCCAGCAGTCCCTCCTCCACGGGGAGACGACTGTTTTTT.

V usage is TRBV6-2 or TRBV6-3 and J usage is TRBJ1-2, with D unresolved. Germline lookup yields CDR1 MNHEY and CDR2 SVGEGT. V dropped 6 bases and J dropped 8 bases, with 16 bases sitting between them. The CDR3 totals 13 residues. The CDR3: CASSSSPRGGYTF. The CDR3 DNA is TGTGCCAGCAGCTCCAGTCCGCGGGGAGGCTACACCTTC.

In its sample, this clone was seen once. In the same sample, other DNA sequences code for this CDR3. This chain uses TRBV7-2 with TRBJ1-4; maybe TRBD1 (5 bases). V lost 0 bases and J lost 8, with 10 bases in between. Germline loops: CDR1 SGHTA, CDR2 FQGNSA. The CDR3 is 14 residues long. The CDR3 DNA follows: TGTGCCAGCAGCTTAGCGGGGGGTTCCGAAAAACTGTTTTTT. Its protein product is CASSLAGGSEKLFF.

V usage is TRBV19 and J usage is TRBJ2-2; 10 nucleotides match TRBD1. CDR3 length: 16 residues. Germline-derived CDR1 and CDR2 are LNHDA and SQIVND (reference sequence). Trimming took 8 bases from V and 7 from J; bases not matched to a gene: 13. CDR3 in DNA: TGTGCCAGTTCTTATTATGGGACAGGGGATTTCGGGGAGCTGTTTTTT. It specifies CASSYYGTGDFGELFF.

A word on this clone: This may be a read error: a much more frequent sequence differs by one nucleotide. This sample also contains other DNA sequences that code for the same CDR3. V is TRBV11-3 and J is TRBJ1-2; D is uncertain. With 0 bases removed from V and 0 bases from J, the gap between germline ends came to 11 bases. CDR3 size: 16 residues. Germline V lookup: CDR1 SGHNT, CDR2 YENEEA. The CDR3 here is CASSLEGRGSNYGYTF. CDR3 sequence (DNA): TGTGCCAGCAGCTTAGAAGGCCGGGGATCTAACTATGGCTACACCTTC.

V is TRBV6-2 or TRBV6-3 and J is TRBJ2-2; possibly TRBD2 for D (6 bases). The CDR3 totals 16 residues. The germline V gene encodes CDR1 MNHEY and CDR2 SVGEGT. V was trimmed by 2 bases and J by 4 bases, leaving 14 bases between them. CDR3 nucleotide sequence: TGTGCCAGCAGTTACGGAGGGGCGGTTAGCACCGGGGAGCTGTTTTTT. Translated, it gives CASSYGGAVSTGELFF.